What follows describes a single T cell receptor (beta chain). The antigen is undetermined. This sample is drawn from a study of blood T cells in healthy people across ages. The germline V gene has CDR1 SGHTA and CDR2 FQGNSA. The ends were cut back, 5 bases at V and 8 bases at J, with 21 bases in the middle. This CDR3 is built from 15 residues. Findings and caveats of the study: Investigators viewed diversity estimates from one million T cells as underestimates, the study reported.

With a J-beta primer mix and a sample-barcoded 5' primer, a second PCR ran about 6 to 11 cycles. TCRdb re-called the 5' RACE reads with MiXCR, one entry per CDR3 protein. Counted here are about 1.8 million distinct CDR3 sequences, about 50% occurring once; the ten biggest clones make up 2.1%. Sequencing was carried out using blood. The sequence derives from a woman aged 35 to 49 in good health. The chain has TRBV7-2 and TRBJ1-2; possibly TRBD1 for D (6 bases). The DNA of the CDR3 is TGTGCCAGCAGCCCCCGGGGACACTCAGGGGAGGGCTACACCTTC. It translates to CASSPRGHSGEGYTF. The entire variable domain, with the rest obtained from reference TRBV7-2 and TRBJ1-2, is as follows: GAGVSQSPSNKVTEKGKDVELRCDPISGHTALYWYRQSLGQGLEFLIYFQGNSAPDKSGLPSDRFSAERTGGSVSTLTIQRTQQEDSAVYLCASSPRGHSGEGYTFGSGTRLTVV.